Listed below are T cell receptor beta chains from one sample, sequenced in a study of blood T cell repertoires in COVID-19. The assay was immunoSEQ multiplex PCR, and TCRdb's table has in-frame clones only and misses some. The data show about 300,000 clones, 65% to 90% seen once. Sequenced material: PBMCs or T cells enriched from blood (not recorded which). Source of these receptors: a man aged 25 to 40 who had recovered from COVID-19. Each CDR3 is given with its conserved first and last residue. Each record gives: clone size, V gene, J gene, D gene, CDR3 protein, CDR3 DNA. The D gene is left open where the match is weak. Some rows mark clone size as missing; the rest say once, few, many or name a class of expanded clone.

clone size: .; V gene: TRBV7-2; J gene: TRBJ2-7; D gene: .; CDR3 protein: CASSSWASFYEQYF; CDR3 DNA: TGTGCCAGCAGCTCCTGGGCTAGCTTCTACGAGCAGTACTTC
clone size: few; V gene: TRBV18; J gene: TRBJ1-1; D gene: TRBD1; CDR3 protein: CASSSGQASAAFF; CDR3 DNA: TGTGCCAGCTCCTCGGGACAGGCCTCCGCGGCTTTCTTT
clone size: .; V gene: TRBV5-1; J gene: TRBJ2-1; D gene: .; CDR3 protein: CASSLMGGDYNEQFF; CDR3 DNA: TGCGCCAGCAGCTTGATGGGGGGTGACTACAATGAGCAGTTCTTC
clone size: .; V gene: TRBV30; J gene: TRBJ2-3; D gene: TRBD2; CDR3 protein: CAWSGLAGGGHRPRTQYF; CDR3 DNA: TGTGCCTGGAGTGGTCTAGCGGGGGGGGGCCACAGACCACGTACGCAGTATTTT
clone size: .; V gene: TRBV29-1; J gene: TRBJ1-3; D gene: .; CDR3 protein: CSVGLIWRTGNTIYF; CDR3 DNA: TGCAGCGTTGGCCTTATCTGGAGGACTGGAAACACCATATATTTT
clone size: .; V gene: TRBV6-5; J gene: TRBJ1-1; D gene: .; CDR3 protein: CASRGEVINTEAFF; CDR3 DNA: TGTGCCAGCAGAGGAGAAGTCATTAACACTGAAGCTTTCTTT
clone size: .; V gene: TRBV7-2; J gene: TRBJ1-2; D gene: .; CDR3 protein: CASSLVGRVNGYGYTF; CDR3 DNA: TGTGCCAGCAGCTTAGTCGGGAGGGTCAACGGCTATGGCTACACCTTC
clone size: .; V gene: TRBV2; J gene: TRBJ2-3; D gene: .; CDR3 protein: CAATSTDTQYF; CDR3 DNA: TGTGCCGCGACTAGCACAGATACGCAGTATTTT
clone size: .; V gene: TRBV7-2; J gene: TRBJ2-1; D gene: TRBD2; CDR3 protein: CASSFASGRAGEQFF; CDR3 DNA: TGTGCCAGCAGCTTCGCTAGCGGGAGGGCCGGTGAGCAGTTCTTC
clone size: .; V gene: TRBV3-1/TRBV3-2; J gene: TRBJ1-2; D gene: TRBD1; CDR3 protein: CASSQETGAGGYTF; CDR3 DNA: TGTGCCAGCAGCCAAGAGACAGGGGCAGGTGGCTACACCTTC
clone size: .; V gene: TRBV7-2; J gene: TRBJ1-1; D gene: TRBD1; CDR3 protein: CASSYGQGNTEAFF; CDR3 DNA: TGTGCCAGCAGTTACGGACAGGGGAACACTGAAGCTTTCTTT
clone size: .; V gene: TRBV3-1/TRBV3-2; J gene: TRBJ2-3; D gene: TRBD2; CDR3 protein: CASSRGTSGHTDTQYF; CDR3 DNA: TGTGCCAGCAGCCGAGGGACTAGCGGTCACACAGATACGCAGTATTTT
clone size: .; V gene: TRBV6-5; J gene: TRBJ1-1; D gene: .; CDR3 protein: CASSYSDRRNTEAFF; CDR3 DNA: TGTGCCAGCAGTTATTCCGACAGGAGGAACACTGAAGCTTTCTTT
clone size: .; V gene: TRBV19; J gene: TRBJ2-6; D gene: .; CDR3 protein: CASTTGQFGANVLTF; CDR3 DNA: TGTGCCAGTACTACCGGACAGTTTGGGGCCAACGTCCTGACTTTC
clone size: .; V gene: TRBV6-5; J gene: TRBJ1-2; D gene: TRBD1; CDR3 protein: CASSFETGGRYTF; CDR3 DNA: TGTGCCAGCAGTTTCGAGACAGGGGGCCGCTACACCTTC
clone size: .; V gene: TRBV27; J gene: TRBJ2-2; D gene: TRBD2; CDR3 protein: CASSLTSGRAVGGELFF; CDR3 DNA: TGTGCCAGCAGTTTGACTAGCGGGAGGGCCGTAGGCGGGGAGCTGTTTTTT